This T cell receptor (beta chain) was retrieved from a study of control samples from healthy donors and cancer patients. Assay: immunoSEQ multiplex PCR; the TCRdb copy retains only in-frame clones and omits some. The profile covers some 170,000 clones, with under 96% appearing a single time and 1% taken by the ten largest. The CDR3 runs 15 residues. The V gene lost 3 bases and the J gene lost 7 bases, with 16 bases spanning the gap. The germline gives CDR1 LNHDA, CDR2 SQIVND (reference sequence). This TCR came from a woman under 40 in good health. This sequence joins TRBV19 and TRBJ1-5, with D unresolved. The sequenced material came from blood. This CDR3 is CASSMVGSRWQPQHF. CDR3 DNA sequence: TGTGCCAGTAGTATGGTAGGGTCGAGGTGGCAGCCCCAGCATTTT.